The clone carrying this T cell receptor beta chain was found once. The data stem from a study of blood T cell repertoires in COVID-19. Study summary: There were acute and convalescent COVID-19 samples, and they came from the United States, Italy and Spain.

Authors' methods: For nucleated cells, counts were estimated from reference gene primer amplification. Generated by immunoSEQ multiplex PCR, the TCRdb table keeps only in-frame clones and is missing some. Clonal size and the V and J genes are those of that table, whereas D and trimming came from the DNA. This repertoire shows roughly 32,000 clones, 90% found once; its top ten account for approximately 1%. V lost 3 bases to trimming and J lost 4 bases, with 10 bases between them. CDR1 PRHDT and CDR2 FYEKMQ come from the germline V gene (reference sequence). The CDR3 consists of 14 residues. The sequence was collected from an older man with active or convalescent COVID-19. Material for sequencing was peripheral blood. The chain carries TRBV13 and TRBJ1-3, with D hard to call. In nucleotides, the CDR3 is TGTGCCAGCAGCTTTGGCAGACAAGGAAACACCATATATTTT. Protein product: CASSFGRQGNTIYF. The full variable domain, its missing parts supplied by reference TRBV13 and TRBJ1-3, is AAGVIQSPRHLIKEKRETATLKCYPIPRHDTVYWYQQGPGQDPQFLISFYEKMQSDKGSIPDRFSAQQFSDYHSELNMSSLELGDSALYFCASSFGRQGNTIYFGEGSWLTVV.